The clone carrying this T cell receptor beta chain was recorded a few times. The antigen remains undetermined. This sample was included in a study of T-cell memory formation after mild COVID-19. About the study: TCR clusters were mostly confined to one donor each. Study-wide findings and caveats: Contracting clones from day 15 to 85 showed balanced CD4/CD8; later expanders favored CD4+.

TCRdb reprocessed the 5' RACE reads with MiXCR, giving one entry per CDR3 protein. The data contain around 500,000 distinct CDR3 sequences, roughly 20% of them singletons. Germline-derived CDR1 and CDR2 are SNHLY and FYNNEI. The V segment lost 8 bases and the J segment 0 bases; nucleotides outside the gene matches: 6. This CDR3 contains 14 residues. Sequenced material: PBMCs or a T cell subset sorted from them (not recorded which). This chain uses TRBV2 with TRBJ2-7; 8 nucleotides line up with TRBD1. The sequence derives from an adult woman who had mild COVID-19 (a few samples of this study predate the infection). Cell type and time point are not known. CDR3 coding DNA: TGTGCCAGCGTTAGGACAGGGATCTCCTACGAGCAGTACTTC. This gives the protein CASVRTGISYEQYF.